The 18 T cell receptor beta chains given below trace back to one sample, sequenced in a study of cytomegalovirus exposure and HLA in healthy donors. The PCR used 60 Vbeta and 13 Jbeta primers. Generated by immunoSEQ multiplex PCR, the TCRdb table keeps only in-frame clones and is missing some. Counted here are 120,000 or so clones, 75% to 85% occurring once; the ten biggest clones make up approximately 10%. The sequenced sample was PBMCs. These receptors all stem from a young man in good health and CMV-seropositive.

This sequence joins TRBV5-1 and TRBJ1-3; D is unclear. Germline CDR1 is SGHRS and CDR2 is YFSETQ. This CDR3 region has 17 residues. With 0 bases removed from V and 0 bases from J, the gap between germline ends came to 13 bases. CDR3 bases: TGCGCCAGCAGCTTGGGAGGCTACCAGAGCTCTGGAAACACCATATATTTT. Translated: CASSLGGYQSSGNTIYF.

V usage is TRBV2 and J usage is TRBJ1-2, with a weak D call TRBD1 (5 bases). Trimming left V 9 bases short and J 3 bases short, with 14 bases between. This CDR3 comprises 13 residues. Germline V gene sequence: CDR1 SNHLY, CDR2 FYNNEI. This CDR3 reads CASGRGGYYGYTF. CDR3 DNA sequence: TGTGCCAGTGGGAGGGGTGGTTACTATGGCTACACCTTC.

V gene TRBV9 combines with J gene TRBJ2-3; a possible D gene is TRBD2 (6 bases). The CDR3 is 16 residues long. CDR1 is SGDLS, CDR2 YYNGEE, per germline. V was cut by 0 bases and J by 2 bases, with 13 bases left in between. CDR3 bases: TGTGCCAGCAGCGTAGAGTCTGGGGGGTACACAGATACGCAGTATTTT. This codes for CASSVESGGYTDTQYF.

This CDR3 is CASSPFPRDRGQPQHF. The CDR3 DNA follows: TGTGCCAGCTCCCCCTTTCCCAGGGATCGCGGACAGCCCCAGCATTTT. V is TRBV18 and J is TRBJ1-5; D might be TRBD1 (5 bases). The CDR3 loop spans 16 amino acids. Germline CDR1 KGHSH, CDR2 LQKENI. The V end was cut by 6 bases, the J end by 7 bases, with 22 bases between.

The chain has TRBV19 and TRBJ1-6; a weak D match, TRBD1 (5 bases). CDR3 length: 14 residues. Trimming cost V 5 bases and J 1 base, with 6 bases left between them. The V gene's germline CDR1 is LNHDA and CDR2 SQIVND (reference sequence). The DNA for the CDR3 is TGTGCCAGTAGTGGGGCGTCCTATAATTCACCCCTCCACTTT. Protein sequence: CASSGASYNSPLHF.

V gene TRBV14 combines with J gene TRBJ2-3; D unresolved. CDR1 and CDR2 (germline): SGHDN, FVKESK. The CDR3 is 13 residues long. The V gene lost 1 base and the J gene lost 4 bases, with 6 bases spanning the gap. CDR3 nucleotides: TGTGCCAGCAGCCAAGTAGACTCAGATACGCAGTATTTT. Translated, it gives CASSQVDSDTQYF.

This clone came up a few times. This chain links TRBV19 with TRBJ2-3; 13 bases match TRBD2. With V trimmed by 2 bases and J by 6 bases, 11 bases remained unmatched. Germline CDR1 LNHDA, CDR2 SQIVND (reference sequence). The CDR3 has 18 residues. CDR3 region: CASSIRGLAGAGGDTQYF. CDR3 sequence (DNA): TGTGCCAGTAGTATAAGAGGACTAGCGGGGGCCGGGGGGGATACGCAGTATTTT.

CDR3 DNA: TGTGCCAGCAGCTTAAGGGAGGGCGGGGAGCTGTTTTTT. Its protein product is CASSLREGGELFF. The chain couples TRBV7-8 to TRBJ2-2; 7 bases are a match to TRBD2. J was trimmed by 7 bases and V by 2 bases; bases with no gene match: 1. The CDR3 covers 13 residues. Germline lookup yields CDR1 SGHVS and CDR2 FQNEAQ.

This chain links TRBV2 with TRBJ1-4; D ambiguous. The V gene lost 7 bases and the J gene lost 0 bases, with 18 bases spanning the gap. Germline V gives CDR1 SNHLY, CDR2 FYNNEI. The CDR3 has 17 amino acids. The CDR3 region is CASTKNGFPATNEKLFF. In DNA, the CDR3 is TGTGCCAGCACCAAGAACGGGTTTCCTGCAACTAATGAAAAACTGTTTTTT.

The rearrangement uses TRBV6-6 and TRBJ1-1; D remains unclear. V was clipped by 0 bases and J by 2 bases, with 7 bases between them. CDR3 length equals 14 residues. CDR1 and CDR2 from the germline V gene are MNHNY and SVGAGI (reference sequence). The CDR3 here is CASSYSPDNTEAFF. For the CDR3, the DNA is TGTGCCAGCAGTTACTCGCCAGATAACACTGAAGCTTTCTTT.

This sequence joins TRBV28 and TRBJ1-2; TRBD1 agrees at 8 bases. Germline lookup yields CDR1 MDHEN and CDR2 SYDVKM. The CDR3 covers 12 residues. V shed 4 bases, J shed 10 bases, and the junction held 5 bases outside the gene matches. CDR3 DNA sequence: TGTGCCAGCAGTTCCACAGGGGGTTTCTACACCTTC. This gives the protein CASSSTGGFYTF.

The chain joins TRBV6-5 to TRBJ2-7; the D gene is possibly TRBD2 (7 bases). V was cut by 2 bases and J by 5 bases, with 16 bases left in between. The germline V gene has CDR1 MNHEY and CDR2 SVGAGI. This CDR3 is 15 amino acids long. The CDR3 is CASSYERGGWDEQYF. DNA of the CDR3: TGTGCCAGCAGTTACGAGAGGGGGGGCTGGGACGAGCAGTACTTC.

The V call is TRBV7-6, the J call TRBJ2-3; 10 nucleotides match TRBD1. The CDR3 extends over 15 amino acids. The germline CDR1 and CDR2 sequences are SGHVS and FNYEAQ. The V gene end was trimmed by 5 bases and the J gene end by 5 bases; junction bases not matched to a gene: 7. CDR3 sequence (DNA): TGTGCCAGCAGCCGGGGGACAGGGGTCGGAGATACGCAGTATTTT. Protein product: CASSRGTGVGDTQYF.

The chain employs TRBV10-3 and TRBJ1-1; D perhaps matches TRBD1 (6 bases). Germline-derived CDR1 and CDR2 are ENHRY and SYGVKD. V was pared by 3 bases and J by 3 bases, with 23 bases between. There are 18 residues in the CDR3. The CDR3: CAISDLGGGPAGDTEAFF. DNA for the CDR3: TGTGCCATCAGTGACCTAGGGGGAGGACCGGCGGGAGACACTGAAGCTTTCTTT.

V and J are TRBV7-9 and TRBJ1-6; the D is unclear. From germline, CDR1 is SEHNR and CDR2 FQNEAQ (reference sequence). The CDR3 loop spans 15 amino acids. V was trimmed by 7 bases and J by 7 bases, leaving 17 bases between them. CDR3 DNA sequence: TGTGCCAGCACCTCCCCCTATCAGGCAAATTCACCCCTCCACTTT. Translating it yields CASTSPYQANSPLHF. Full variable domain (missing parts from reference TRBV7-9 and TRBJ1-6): DTGVSQNPRHKITKRGQNVTFRCDPISEHNRLYWYRQTLGQGPEFLTYFQNEAQLEKSRLLSDRFSAERPKGSFSTLEIQRTEQGDSAMYLCASTSPYQANSPLHFGNGTRLTVT.

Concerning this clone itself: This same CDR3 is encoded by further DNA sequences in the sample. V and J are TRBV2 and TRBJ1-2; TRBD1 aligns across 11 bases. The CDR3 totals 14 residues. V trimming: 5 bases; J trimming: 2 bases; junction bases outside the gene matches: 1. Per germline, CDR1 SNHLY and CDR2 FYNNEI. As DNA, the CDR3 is TGTGCCAGCAGTCGGGACAGGGGGAACTATGGCTACACCTTC. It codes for CASSRDRGNYGYTF.

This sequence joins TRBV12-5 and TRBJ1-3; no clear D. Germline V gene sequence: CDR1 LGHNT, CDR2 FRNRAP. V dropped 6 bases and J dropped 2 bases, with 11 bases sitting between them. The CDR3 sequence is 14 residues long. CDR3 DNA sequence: TGTGCTAGTGGCGCCCCCGGGACTGGAAACACCATATATTTT. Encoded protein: CASGAPGTGNTIYF.

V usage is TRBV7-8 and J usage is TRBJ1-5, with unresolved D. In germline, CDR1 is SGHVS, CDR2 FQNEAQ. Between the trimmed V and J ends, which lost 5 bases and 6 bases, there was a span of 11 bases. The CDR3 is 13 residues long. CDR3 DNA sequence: TGTGCCAGCAGCCTAGGTGGGAGTCAGCCCCAGCATTTT. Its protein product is CASSLGGSQPQHF.